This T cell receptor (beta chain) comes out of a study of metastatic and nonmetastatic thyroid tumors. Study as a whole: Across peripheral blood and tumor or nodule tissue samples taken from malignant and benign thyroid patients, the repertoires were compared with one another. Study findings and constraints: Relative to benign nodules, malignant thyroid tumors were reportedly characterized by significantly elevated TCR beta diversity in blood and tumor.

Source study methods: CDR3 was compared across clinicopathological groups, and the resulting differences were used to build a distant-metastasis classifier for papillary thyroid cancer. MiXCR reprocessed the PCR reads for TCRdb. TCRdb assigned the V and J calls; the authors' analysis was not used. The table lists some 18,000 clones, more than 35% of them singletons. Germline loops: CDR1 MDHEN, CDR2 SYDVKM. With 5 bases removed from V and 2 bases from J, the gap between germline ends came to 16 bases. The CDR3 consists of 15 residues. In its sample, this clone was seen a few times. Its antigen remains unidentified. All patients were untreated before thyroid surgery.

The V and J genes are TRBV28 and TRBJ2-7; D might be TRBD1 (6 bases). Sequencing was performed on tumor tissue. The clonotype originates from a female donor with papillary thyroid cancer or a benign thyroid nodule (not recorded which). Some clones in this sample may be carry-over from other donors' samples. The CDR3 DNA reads TGTGCCAGCAGTCGATCAGGGGTTAGGGCCTACGAGCAGTACTTC. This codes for CASSRSGVRAYEQYF. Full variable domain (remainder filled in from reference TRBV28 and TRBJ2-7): DVKVTQSSRYLVKRTGEKVFLECVQDMDHENMFWYRQDPGLGLRLIYFSYDVKMKEKGDIPEGYSVSREKKERFSLILESASTNQTSMYLCASSRSGVRAYEQYFGPGTRLTVT.